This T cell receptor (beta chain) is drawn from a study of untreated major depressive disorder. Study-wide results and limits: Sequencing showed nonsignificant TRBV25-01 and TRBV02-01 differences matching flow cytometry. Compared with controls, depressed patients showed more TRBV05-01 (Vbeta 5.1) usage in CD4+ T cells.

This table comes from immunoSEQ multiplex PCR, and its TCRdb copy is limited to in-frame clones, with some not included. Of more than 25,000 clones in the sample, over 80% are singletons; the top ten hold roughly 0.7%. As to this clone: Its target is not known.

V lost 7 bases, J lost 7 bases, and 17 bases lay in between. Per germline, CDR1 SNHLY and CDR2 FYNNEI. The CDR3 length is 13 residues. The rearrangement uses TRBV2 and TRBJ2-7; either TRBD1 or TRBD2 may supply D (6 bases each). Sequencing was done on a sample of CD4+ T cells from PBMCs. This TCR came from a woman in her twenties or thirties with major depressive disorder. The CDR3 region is CASNRGPEYEQYF. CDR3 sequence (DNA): TGTGCCAGCAACCGGGGGCCGGAATATGAGCAGTACTTC.